Listed here is a single T cell receptor beta chain. There are 16 residues in the CDR3. J gave up 2 bases and V 1 base, and 7 bases lay outside the gene matches. Germline loops: CDR1 MGHDK, CDR2 SYGVNS. The data were obtained in a study of blood T cell repertoires in COVID-19. Libraries were prepared by immunoSEQ multiplex PCR; TCRdb keeps only in-frame clonotypes and omits some of them. The profile shows 87,000 or so clones, about 92% of them singletons. This sequence was found in a man younger than 35 with COVID-19, enrolled during active disease. The chain combines TRBV25-1 with TRBJ1-1; 7 nucleotides line up with TRBD1. The specimen sequenced was peripheral blood. Here the CDR3 reads CASSELGTVLNTEAFF. As DNA, the CDR3 is TGTGCCAGCAGTGAATTAGGGACAGTCCTAAACACTGAAGCTTTCTTT.